The source of this TCR beta chain is a study of blood T cell repertoires in COVID-19. In the study overall: PBMCs, B-cell-depleted T cells, or T cells provided the cDNA or gDNA that made up the material.

Germline loops: CDR1 SGDLS, CDR2 YYNGEE. The CDR3 totals 14 residues. The V gene lost 0 bases and the J gene lost 0 bases, with 6 bases spanning the gap. Clinical history reported by participants formed the basis on which cohorts were assigned. TCRdb keeps only in-frame clones here, not all; method: immunoSEQ multiplex PCR. Found here are around 250,000 clones, just under 90% of them singletons; the top ten hold roughly 0.95%. This clonotype was sampled from a man between 45 and 60 years old who had been exposed to COVID-19. The V call is TRBV9, the J call TRBJ1-1, with D hard to call. Specimen: PBMCs or T cells enriched from blood (not recorded which). CDR3 loop: CASSVGSLNTEAFF. The CDR3, as DNA: TGTGCCAGCAGCGTAGGGAGCCTGAACACTGAAGCTTTCTTT.